A selection of T cell receptor beta chains follows, all from one sample in a study of blood T cell repertoires in COVID-19. The assay was immunoSEQ multiplex PCR, and TCRdb's table has in-frame clones only and misses some. The sample carries some 190,000 clones, 85% to 90% recorded once. The material sequenced was PBMCs or T cells enriched from blood (not recorded which). All receptors derive from a woman in her forties in a cohort exposed to, infected with or recovered from COVID-19 (not recorded which). Both conserved end residues are part of each CDR3. The D gene is left open where the match is weak. Clone size is given for some rows only: seen once, a few or many times, or a class if the clone is expanded.

CDR3 protein | CDR3 DNA | J gene | clone size | D gene | V gene
CASSLRGPGQETQYF | TGCGCCAGCAGTCTCAGGGGGCCTGGCCAAGAGACCCAGTACTTC | TRBJ2-5 | - | TRBD1 | TRBV4-1
CASSIVLAGDNEQFF | TGTGCCAGTAGTATAGTCCTAGCGGGGGACAATGAGCAGTTCTTC | TRBJ2-1 | - | TRBD2 | TRBV19
CASSQFGHSSYNEQFF | TGCGCCAGCAGCCAATTCGGTCATTCGTCCTACAATGAGCAGTTCTTC | TRBJ2-1 | - | - | TRBV4-1
CASSIFRVDGYTF | TGTGCCAGTAGTATATTCCGGGTGGATGGCTACACCTTC | TRBJ1-2 | - | - | TRBV19
CASRKAGGPMGTEAFF | TGCGCCAGCAGGAAAGCTGGAGGCCCGATGGGCACTGAAGCTTTCTTT | TRBJ1-1 | - | - | TRBV5-1
CASSSSVNNEQFF | TGTGCCAGCAGCTCTAGCGTAAACAATGAGCAGTTCTTC | TRBJ2-1 | - | - | TRBV11-3
CASSIFAGLNSGANVLTF | TGTGCCAGTAGTATATTCGCAGGGCTAAACTCTGGGGCCAACGTCCTGACTTTC | TRBJ2-6 | - | - | TRBV19
CASSSWDSLEAFF | TGTGCCAGCAGCTCTTGGGACAGCCTTGAAGCTTTCTTT | TRBJ1-1 | - | TRBD1 | TRBV7-9
CASSKAQAQTGSPLHF | TGTGCCAGCAGCAAAGCTCAGGCCCAAACAGGGTCACCCCTCCACTTT | TRBJ1-6 | - | - | TRBV21-1
CASSPPGYNEQFF | TGTGCCAGCAGTCCGCCGGGCTACAATGAGCAGTTCTTC | TRBJ2-1 | - | - | TRBV28
CASSEGRYSPLHF | TGTGCCAGCAGTGAGGGCAGGTATTCACCCCTCCACTTT | TRBJ1-6 | - | - | TRBV6-1
CASTNSRTGSYEQYF | TGTGCCAGCACCAATTCCCGGACAGGGTCCTACGAGCAGTACTTC | TRBJ2-7 | - | TRBD1 | TRBV13
CASSPQGGGANVLTF | TGTGCCAGCAGCCCGCAGGGGGGTGGGGCCAACGTCCTGACTTTC | TRBJ2-6 | - | - | TRBV9
CASSLETVYGYTF | TGTGCCAGCAGCTTAGAGACAGTCTATGGCTACACCTTC | TRBJ1-2 | - | - | TRBV7-9
CASSQGRDTDGYTF | TGCGCCAGCAGCCAAGGTAGGGACACCGATGGCTACACCTTC | TRBJ1-2 | - | - | TRBV4-1
CASSHAGGGGPDTQYF | TGTGCCAGCAGCCATGCTGGGGGGGGTGGTCCAGATACGCAGTATTTT | TRBJ2-3 | - | TRBD2 | TRBV13
CSVETDRGNTGELFF | TGCAGCGTTGAGACGGACAGAGGGAACACCGGGGAGCTGTTTTTT | TRBJ2-2 | few | - | TRBV29-1
CASSVGTGVSYEQYF | TGTGCCAGCAGCGTCGGGACAGGGGTCTCCTACGAGCAGTACTTC | TRBJ2-7 | - | TRBD1 | TRBV7-2
CASSIHRGLDYGYTF | TGTGCCAGTAGTATCCATAGGGGGCTGGACTATGGCTACACCTTC | TRBJ1-2 | - | TRBD1 | TRBV19
CASRDQEGARKIEAFF | TGTGCCAGCAGGGACCAGGAGGGGGCTAGGAAGATTGAAGCTTTCTTT | TRBJ1-1 | - | TRBD1 | TRBV13